The rows below give T cell receptor beta chains drawn from one sample of a study of cytomegalovirus exposure and HLA in healthy donors. Profiled with immunoSEQ multiplex PCR; TCRdb holds only in-frame clones, not every one. Of some 190,000 clones detected, around 78% appear once; the ten largest clones hold around 1.6%. The sequenced sample consisted of PBMCs. All receptors come from a young man in good health and CMV-seronegative. The CDR3 runs from the conserved cysteine through the conserved F or W. A D gene is named only where the DNA matches it firmly. Not all rows give a size; the values are once, few, many and, for expanded clones, a class.

CDR3nt,CDR3aa,v_gene,d_gene,abundance,j_gene
TGTGCCAGCAGCACCCCGGGATCGCAGGGGTACGAGCAGTACTTC,CASSTPGSQGYEQYF,TRBV6-5,.,few,TRBJ2-7
TGTGCCACCAGCAGGGACAGGTTCTATGGCTACACCTTC,CATSRDRFYGYTF,TRBV15,TRBD1,.,TRBJ1-2
TGTGCCAGCAGCTGGGGGACAGGGTACGAGCAGTACTTC,CASSWGTGYEQYF,TRBV11-2,TRBD1,.,TRBJ2-7
TGTGCCAGCAGCCCCCGGGGGACCGTCTCCTACGAGCAGTACTTC,CASSPRGTVSYEQYF,TRBV14,.,once,TRBJ2-7
TGCGCCAGCAGCCAAGTAGAGACAGGTGACTCACCCCTCCACTTT,CASSQVETGDSPLHF,TRBV4-1,.,.,TRBJ1-6
TGTGCCATCAGTGAGTCGGGCCGGCCAGATACGCAGTATTTT,CAISESGRPDTQYF,TRBV10-3,.,once,TRBJ2-3
TGTGCCAGCAGCGTGAATTCGGCTAGCTCCTACGAGCAGTACTTC,CASSVNSASSYEQYF,TRBV9,.,.,TRBJ2-7
TGCGCCAGCAGCCCAGCAGCGGGATGGGCAGATACGCAGTATTTT,CASSPAAGWADTQYF,TRBV5-1,TRBD2,.,TRBJ2-3
TGTGCCAGCAGTCGGCAGGGACTAGGCTCACCCCTCCACTTT,CASSRQGLGSPLHF,TRBV27,.,few,TRBJ1-6
TGCGCCAGCAGCTCCGACAGGGCTGGAAACACCATATATTTT,CASSSDRAGNTIYF,TRBV5-1,TRBD1,.,TRBJ1-3
TGTGCCAGCAGCTTAAAGGCCCCCTCTCAATTGGAGGTGCATGGCTACACCTTC,CASSLKAPSQLEVHGYTF,TRBV7-3,.,.,TRBJ1-2
TGTGCCAGCAGCCCCTCGGGGCGGGGAACCCACGAGCAGTACTTC,CASSPSGRGTHEQYF,TRBV9,.,.,TRBJ2-7
TGTGCCAGCAGCAAACGCGGGGGGGGCGGCGCCTACGAGCAGTACTTC,CASSKRGGGGAYEQYF,TRBV7-9,TRBD2,once,TRBJ2-7
TGTGCCAGCAGCGGTAGCGGGGGGGCCTCCGGAGAGACCCAGTACTTC,CASSGSGGASGETQYF,TRBV9,TRBD2,once,TRBJ2-5
TGTGCCAGCAGCTTAATCGGAACAGAACGTAGGAACACCATATATTTT,CASSLIGTERRNTIYF,TRBV11-3,.,.,TRBJ1-3
TGTGCCAGCAGACAGGGGGCGGGTGAAAAACTGTTTTTT,CASRQGAGEKLFF,TRBV19,TRBD1,.,TRBJ1-4
TGTGCCAGTAGTATAGATCACCGGACAGGTAAAAACATTCAGTACTTC,CASSIDHRTGKNIQYF,TRBV19,TRBD1,.,TRBJ2-4
TGTGCCAGTAACAGGGAGCAGAACACCGGGGAGCTGTTTTTT,CASNREQNTGELFF,TRBV6-6,.,few,TRBJ2-2
TGTGCCAGCAGCCCGGGGACTGAAGCTTTCTTT,CASSPGTEAFF,TRBV7-9,.,few,TRBJ1-1
TGTGCCAGCAGCGTAGAAGCGGGCCCGAACACTGAAGCTTTCTTT,CASSVEAGPNTEAFF,TRBV9,.,.,TRBJ1-1
TGTGCCAGCAGCTCTGGACTAGCCTTTGACGGGGAGCTGTTTTTT,CASSSGLAFDGELFF,TRBV7-2,TRBD2,.,TRBJ2-2
TGTGCCTGGAGTGTATGGGAGATTGGTGAAGCTTTCTTT,CAWSVWEIGEAFF,TRBV30,.,few,TRBJ1-1
TGTGCCAGCAGTGAAAGGGGGCGCGACTATGGCTACACCTTC,CASSERGRDYGYTF,TRBV2,TRBD1,.,TRBJ1-2
TGTGCCAGCAGAGGAGATAACTATGGTGGCTACACCTTC,CASRGDNYGGYTF,TRBV6-1,.,.,TRBJ1-2
TGTGCCAGCAGCCTGGGACAGGGAAACGAGCAGTACTTC,CASSLGQGNEQYF,TRBV7-6,TRBD1,.,TRBJ2-7
TGTGCCAGCAGTTTAAATGAGTGGGGCGCTTCGGGCGGCTACACCTTC,CASSLNEWGASGGYTF,TRBV28,.,.,TRBJ1-2
TGTGCCAGCAAAGGACTAGCGGGAGTGGAAGAGACCCAGTACTTC,CASKGLAGVEETQYF,TRBV25-1,TRBD2,few,TRBJ2-5